This T cell receptor beta chain was found in a study of human T cells and chemical hapten exposure. The CDR3 length is 16 residues. Trimming took 4 bases from V and 2 from J; bases not matched to a gene: 9. The germline V gene encodes CDR1 KGHDR and CDR2 SFDVKD. This clonotype came up a few times. One entry per CDR3 protein results from TCRdb running MiXCR on the RACE reads. Of 82,000 or so distinct CDR3 sequences in the sample, over 10% are singletons; the top ten hold approximately 6%. The time point here: patch test 3, about 24 weeks after DPC sensitization. Treatment reported: therapeutic diphenylcyclopropenone sensitization with weekly scalp DPC.

Sequences were derived from whole blood, sampled in connection with sensitization to the hapten diphenylcyclopropenone (DPC). This clonotype was obtained from a woman aged 45-59 years with alopecia areata. Some clones in this sample may be carry-over from other donors' samples. This chain connects TRBV24-1 to TRBJ2-5, with 7 bases matching TRBD2. The CDR3 region has the DNA TGTGCCACCAGTGACCCTGCGGCTAGCGGACAAGAGACCCAGTACTTC. This codes for CATSDPAASGQETQYF.